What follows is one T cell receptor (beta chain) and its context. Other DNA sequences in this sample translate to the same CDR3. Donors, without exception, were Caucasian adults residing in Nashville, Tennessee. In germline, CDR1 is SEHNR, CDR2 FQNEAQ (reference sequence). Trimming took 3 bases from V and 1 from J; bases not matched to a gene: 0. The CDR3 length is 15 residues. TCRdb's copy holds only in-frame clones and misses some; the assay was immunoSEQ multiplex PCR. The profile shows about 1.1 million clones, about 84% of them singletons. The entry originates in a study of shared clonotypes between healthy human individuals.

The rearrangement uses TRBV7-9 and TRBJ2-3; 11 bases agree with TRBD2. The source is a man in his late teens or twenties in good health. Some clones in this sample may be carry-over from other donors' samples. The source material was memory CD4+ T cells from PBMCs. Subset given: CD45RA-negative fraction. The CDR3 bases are TGTGCCAGCAGCTTGGGACTAGCGGGCACAGATACGCAGTATTTT. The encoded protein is CASSLGLAGTDTQYF.